These 15 T cell receptor beta chains originate from one sample sequenced in a study of control samples from healthy donors and cancer patients. The table came from immunoSEQ multiplex PCR; TCRdb's copy has only in-frame clones and leaves some out. The sample carries approximately 150,000 clones, over 85% recorded once. Sequencing was done on a sample of blood. The receptors here all came from a man aged 18-30 years in good health.

V is TRBV5-1 and J is TRBJ2-3, with D perhaps TRBD2 (6 bases). Germline V CDR1 and CDR2: SGHRS, YFSETQ. The CDR3 has 15 residues. Trimming took off 1 base at V and 0 bases at J, with 9 bases between the two ends. The CDR3 region has the DNA TGCGCCAGCAGCTTGCAGAGCGGGAGCACAGATACGCAGTATTTT. It yields the protein CASSLQSGSTDTQYF.

The rearrangement links TRBV28 to TRBJ1-1; D gene uncertain. The CDR3 has 14 amino acids. Germline CDR1 MDHEN, CDR2 SYDVKM. Trimming left V 2 bases short and J 0 bases short, with 7 bases between. CDR3 in DNA: TGTGCCAGCAGTTTAAGGTTCATGAACACTGAAGCTTTCTTT. It yields the protein CASSLRFMNTEAFF.

The chain carries TRBV11-2 and TRBJ2-1; D gene ambiguous. Germline V gene sequence: CDR1 SGHAT, CDR2 FQNNGV. The length of the CDR3 is 14 residues. The V and J ends lost 4 bases and 10 bases respectively, with 17 bases between them. The CDR3 region is CASSSHASFREQFF. Written as DNA, the CDR3 is TGTGCCAGCAGCTCCCACGCCTCTTTTAGGGAGCAGTTCTTC.

The rearrangement links TRBV5-4 to TRBJ2-1, with 14 bases matching TRBD2. The ends lost 4 bases at V and 8 bases at J; junction bases unmatched: 8. The CDR3 totals 16 residues. CDR1 is SGHNT and CDR2 is YYREEE in the germline V gene (reference sequence). The CDR3 coding sequence is TGTGCCAGCAGCCCCCGGACTAGCGGGGGGTGGTATGAGCAGTTCTTC. Its protein is CASSPRTSGGWYEQFF.

The chain is built from TRBV10-3 and TRBJ1-1; TRBD1 aligns across 9 bases. The CDR3 sequence is 14 residues long. Germline CDR1 is ENHRY and CDR2 is SYGVKD. The V and J ends lost 6 bases and 1 base, in that order; junction bases with no gene match: 3. In nucleotides, the CDR3 is TGTGCCATCAGAGTGGGACAGGGGAACACTGAAGCTTTCTTT. Its protein product is CAIRVGQGNTEAFF.

This clone came up a few times. This rearrangement joins TRBV19 to TRBJ1-6; a possible D gene is TRBD1 (6 bases). The CDR3 length is 14 residues. V was clipped by 7 bases and J by 2 bases, with 9 bases between them. Germline V gives CDR1 LNHDA, CDR2 SQIVND (reference sequence). CDR3 in amino acids: CASTGGTYNSPLHF. In DNA form, the CDR3 reads TGTGCCAGTACGGGGGGCACCTATAATTCACCCCTCCACTTT.

The chain combines TRBV29-1 with TRBJ1-2; no firm D call. CDR1 is SQVTM, CDR2 ANQGSEA, per germline. Deletions cut 7 bases from V and 2 bases from J, with 8 bases between. The CDR3 length is 11 residues. CDR3 sequence (DNA): TGCAGCGCCGGGGAGAACTATGGCTACACCTTC. Translated, it gives CSAGENYGYTF.

This chain connects TRBV5-5 to TRBJ1-4, with D unresolved. Germline lookup yields CDR1 SGHKS and CDR2 YYEKEE (reference sequence). V shed 3 bases and J shed 0 bases, with 15 bases lying between them. The CDR3 covers 17 residues. The CDR3 coding sequence is TGTGCCAGCAGCTATCGCTACCGGGAAGCAACTAATGAAAAACTGTTTTTT. As protein: CASSYRYREATNEKLFF. Together with reference TRBV5-5 and TRBJ1-4, the CDR3 gives the full variable domain: DAGVTQSPTHLIKTRGQQVTLRCSPISGHKSVSWYQQVLGQGPQFIFQYYEKEERGRGNFPDRFSARQFPNYSSELNVNALLLGDSALYLCASSYRYREATNEKLFFGSGTQLSVL.

The genes are TRBV19 and TRBJ1-6; TRBD1 matches at 7 bases. Trimming removed 8 bases from V and 3 bases from J; junction bases left unmatched: 4. Germline CDR1 is LNHDA and CDR2 is SQIVND (reference sequence). The CDR3 extends over 14 amino acids. CDR3 protein: CASAQGSYNSPLHF. CDR3 in DNA: TGTGCCAGTGCACAGGGGAGCTATAATTCACCCCTCCACTTT.

This clone was seen more than once but under ten times. CDR3 DNA: TGTGCCAGCAGCTTATTCGGGGCCGTGAGCGGGGAGCTGTTTTTT. It yields the protein CASSLFGAVSGELFF. V gene TRBV7-2 combines with J gene TRBJ2-2, with D possibly being TRBD1 or TRBD2 (5 bases each). Trimming cost V 2 bases and J 7 bases, with 14 bases left between them. The CDR3 is 15 residues long. The germline V gene encodes CDR1 SGHTA and CDR2 FQGNSA.

The chain recombines TRBV5-6 with TRBJ2-1; 7 nucleotides agree with TRBD1. This CDR3 comprises 16 residues. Germline V gives CDR1 SGHDT, CDR2 YYEEEE. Germline trimming cut 4 bases from V and 4 bases from J; bases unmatched to any gene: 11. CDR3 nucleotide sequence: TGTGCCAGCAGCCCTCGACGACAGGGTCCGTACAATGAGCAGTTCTTC. Protein sequence: CASSPRRQGPYNEQFF.

The chain uses TRBV5-1 and TRBJ1-1; D is unresolved. V was clipped by 4 bases and J by 1 base, with 11 bases between them. CDR1 SGHRS and CDR2 YFSETQ come from the germline V gene. CDR3 length: 14 residues. The CDR3 reads CASSTPPENTEAFF. CDR3 nucleotides: TGCGCCAGCAGCACTCCTCCAGAGAACACTGAAGCTTTCTTT.

The J gene is TRBJ2-2, the V gene TRBV15; D possibly corresponds to TRBD2 (6 bases). Germline V gives CDR1 LNHNV, CDR2 YYDKDF (reference sequence). The V end was cut by 3 bases, the J end by 10 bases, with 15 bases between. The CDR3 spans 14 residues. CDR3 coding DNA: TGTGCCACCAGCAGGGGGATAGCGGTCAAGGAGCTGTTTTTT. Its translation: CATSRGIAVKELFF.

The J gene is TRBJ2-1, the V gene TRBV29-1, with 8 bases identical to TRBD2. The CDR3 spans 14 residues. Losses at the gene ends were 4 bases for V and 2 bases for J; bases not matched to a gene: 4. The germline CDR1 and CDR2 sequences are SQVTM and ANQGSEA. The CDR3 loop is CSVAVSGTYNEQFF. CDR3 DNA sequence: TGCAGCGTTGCGGTTAGCGGGACCTACAATGAGCAGTTCTTC.

V and J are TRBV9 and TRBJ2-1; D unresolved. V lost 2 bases, J lost 8 bases, and 11 bases lay in between. The length of the CDR3 is 13 residues. Germline V lookup: CDR1 SGDLS, CDR2 YYNGEE. This chain's CDR3 is CASSVAVSDEQFF. Here the CDR3 DNA reads TGTGCCAGCAGCGTCGCAGTCTCCGATGAGCAGTTCTTC.